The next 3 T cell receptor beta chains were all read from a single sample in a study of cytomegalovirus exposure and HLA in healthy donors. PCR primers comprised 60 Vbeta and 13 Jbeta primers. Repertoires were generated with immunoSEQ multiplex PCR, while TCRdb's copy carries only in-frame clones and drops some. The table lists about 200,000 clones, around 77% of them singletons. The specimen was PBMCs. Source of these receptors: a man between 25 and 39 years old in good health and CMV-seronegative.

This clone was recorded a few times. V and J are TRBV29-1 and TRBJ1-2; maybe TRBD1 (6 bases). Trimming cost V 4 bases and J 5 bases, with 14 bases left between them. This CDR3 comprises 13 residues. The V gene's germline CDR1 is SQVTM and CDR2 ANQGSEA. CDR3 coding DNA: TGCAGCGTTGTGGGGGGGCATACTTATGGCTACACCTTC. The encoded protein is CSVVGGHTYGYTF.

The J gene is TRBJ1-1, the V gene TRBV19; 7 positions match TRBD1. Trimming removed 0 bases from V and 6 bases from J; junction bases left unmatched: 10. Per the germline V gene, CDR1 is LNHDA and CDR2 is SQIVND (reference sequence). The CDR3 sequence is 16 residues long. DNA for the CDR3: TGTGCCAGTAGTATAGAACAGGGGTCCCACGTTTCTGAAGCTTTCTTT. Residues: CASSIEQGSHVSEAFF.

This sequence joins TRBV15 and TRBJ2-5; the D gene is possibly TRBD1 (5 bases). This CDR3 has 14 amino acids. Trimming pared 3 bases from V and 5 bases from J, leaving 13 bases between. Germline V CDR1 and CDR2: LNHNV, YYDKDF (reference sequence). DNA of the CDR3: TGTGCCACCAGCAGCCGACAGCCCAGGGAGACCCAGTACTTC. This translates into CATSSRQPRETQYF.